These 32 T cell receptor beta chains originate from one sample sequenced in a study of T cell repertoires in cytomegalovirus infection. TCRdb itself ran the reads through MiXCR, one entry per CDR3 protein. The sample lists 270,000 or so distinct CDR3 sequences, 17% occurring once. The sample comprised CD8+ T cells from PBMCs. These receptors all come from a human donor in good health (CMV status not recorded). Some clones in this sample may be carry-over from other donors' samples.

The chain is built from TRBV29-1 and TRBJ2-2; D could derive from TRBD1 or TRBD2 (5 bases each). Trimming pared 8 bases from V and 4 bases from J, leaving 23 bases between. The CDR3 totals 16 residues. Germline V gene sequence: CDR1 SQVTM, CDR2 ANQGSEA. CDR3 sequence reads: CSSWGFSQSGTGELFF. In nucleotides, the CDR3 is TGCAGCTCCTGGGGGTTTTCCCAAAGTGGCACCGGGGAGCTGTTTTTT.

This clonotype was picked up many times. The chain joins TRBV19 to TRBJ2-7, with D unresolved. The CDR3 length is 16 residues. V lost 5 bases, J lost 4 bases, and 21 bases lay in between. Germline V CDR1 and CDR2: LNHDA, SQIVND (reference sequence). DNA of the CDR3: TGTGCCAGTAGTCCCTACCCGCCAGGCCTACCATACGAGCAGTACTTC. Residues: CASSPYPPGLPYEQYF. Full variable domain (missing parts from reference TRBV19 and TRBJ2-7): DGGITQSPKYLFRKEGQNVTLSCEQNLNHDAMYWYRQDPGQGLRLIYYSQIVNDFQKGDIAEGYSVSREKKESFPLTVTSAQKNPTAFYLCASSPYPPGLPYEQYFGPGTRLTVT.

A few counts support this clonotype. This chain's CDR3 is CASSNGGSSYNEQFF. As DNA, the CDR3 is TGTGCCAGTAGTAACGGGGGGAGCTCCTACAATGAGCAGTTCTTC. The chain combines TRBV19 with TRBJ2-1; 7 positions agree with TRBD2. The junction had 3 bases not matched to a gene; V was cut back by 4 bases and J by 0 bases. Germline V gene sequence: CDR1 LNHDA, CDR2 SQIVND (reference sequence). The CDR3 contains 15 residues.

The chain has TRBV5-5 and TRBJ1-2; 8 positions agree with TRBD1. Germline loops: CDR1 SGHKS, CDR2 YYEKEE (reference sequence). The CDR3 runs to 15 residues. Losses at the gene ends were 5 bases for V and 5 bases for J; bases not matched to a gene: 11. CDR3 nucleotide sequence: TGTGCCAGCAGGGGTGCGCCGGACAGGGTTTATGGCTACACCTTC. Translation: CASRGAPDRVYGYTF.

The V and J genes are TRBV6-6 and TRBJ2-7; D might be TRBD2 (5 bases). Germline CDR1 MNHNY, CDR2 SVGAGI (reference sequence). The ends were cut back, 4 bases at V and 5 bases at J, with 15 bases in the middle. This CDR3 is 14 amino acids long. The CDR3 coding sequence is TGTGCCAGCAGTTTCCCGACGGCTAGCAACGAGCAGTACTTC. It yields the protein CASSFPTASNEQYF.

This chain joins TRBV6-5 and TRBJ2-5; 9 bases fit TRBD2. This CDR3 has 17 residues. The V and J ends lost 0 bases and 7 bases, in that order; junction bases with no gene match: 12. CDR1 MNHEY and CDR2 SVGAGI come from the germline V gene. DNA of the CDR3: TGTGCCAGCAGTTACTCCCCGGGACTAGCCCACGACGGGACCCAGTACTTC. Amino acids: CASSYSPGLAHDGTQYF.

This chain links TRBV7-4 with TRBJ2-7; D tentatively reads TRBD1 or TRBD2 (5 bases each). From germline, CDR1 is SGHVT and CDR2 SQSDAQ. There are 13 residues in the CDR3. Trimming pared 5 bases from V and 6 bases from J, leaving 14 bases between. This chain's CDR3 is CASSLGSRGEQYF. CDR3 coding DNA: TGTGCCAGCAGCCTCGGGTCGAGGGGCGAGCAGTACTTC.

This clonotype was detected many times. The chain carries TRBV6-6 and TRBJ2-3; tentatively, D is TRBD1 (6 bases). There are 18 residues in the CDR3. Germline CDR1 is MNHNY and CDR2 is SVGAGI (reference sequence). The ends were cut back, 4 bases at V and 3 bases at J, with 23 bases in the middle. The CDR3 protein is CASSFSLPGHKGTDTQYF. DNA for the CDR3: TGTGCCAGCAGTTTCTCCTTACCGGGACACAAGGGGACAGATACGCAGTATTTT.

This clonotype was picked up many times. The rearrangement uses TRBV7-2 and TRBJ1-6, with D maybe TRBD1 (5 bases). CDR1 is SGHTA and CDR2 is FQGNSA in the germline V gene. V gave up 1 base and J gave up 0 bases, with 10 bases separating them. The CDR3 extends over 17 amino acids. The CDR3 is CASSLGPGSSYNSPLHF. CDR3 bases: TGTGCCAGCAGCTTAGGACCAGGGAGCTCCTATAATTCACCCCTCCACTTT.

This clonotype occurred many times. The rearrangement uses TRBV28 and TRBJ2-4, with D perhaps TRBD1 or TRBD2 (6 bases each). The CDR3 runs to 16 residues. Looked up from germline, CDR1 is MDHEN and CDR2 is SYDVKM. V was clipped by 5 bases and J by 0 bases, with 14 bases between them. CDR3 sequence (DNA): TGTGCCAGCAGTCCCCTAGGGGGGATAGCCAAAAACATTCAGTACTTC. Protein sequence: CASSPLGGIAKNIQYF.

The gene calls are TRBV7-6 and TRBJ2-2; D possibly uses TRBD1 or TRBD2 (5 bases each). Germline V gene sequence: CDR1 SGHVS, CDR2 FNYEAQ. The CDR3 is 15 amino acids. The germline V and J ends were trimmed by 5 bases and 6 bases, with 16 bases remaining between them. DNA for the CDR3: TGTGCCAGCAGCGGAAGGGGAGACGGGGCCGGGGAGCTGTTTTTT. The encoded protein is CASSGRGDGAGELFF.

The rearrangement joins TRBV6-1 to TRBJ2-1, with TRBD1 matching 7 bases. Looked up from germline, CDR1 is MNHNS and CDR2 is SASEGT. V shed 6 bases, J shed 8 bases, and the junction held 4 bases outside the gene matches. The CDR3 spans 12 residues. The CDR3 sequence is CASRADRDEQFF. The CDR3 bases are TGTGCCAGCAGAGCAGACAGGGATGAGCAGTTCTTC.

This chain uses TRBV29-1 with TRBJ1-2, with D possibly being TRBD1 (5 bases). CDR3 length: 13 residues. Germline CDR1 reads SQVTM; CDR2 reads ANQGSEA. The V and J ends lost 0 bases and 3 bases respectively, with 8 bases between them. CDR3 nucleotides: TGCAGCGTTGAAGACAGGGTCGACTATGGCTACACCTTC. Its protein is CSVEDRVDYGYTF.

This clonotype was recorded at least ten times. V usage is TRBV7-2 and J usage is TRBJ2-2, with 10 bases fitting TRBD2. The germline V gene has CDR1 SGHTA and CDR2 FQGNSA. J was trimmed by 4 bases and V by 2 bases; bases with no gene match: 4. This CDR3 comprises 16 residues. CDR3 sequence: CASSLSGGGFTGELFF. The CDR3 DNA reads as TGTGCCAGCAGCTTAAGCGGGGGGGGATTCACCGGGGAGCTGTTTTTT.

This clonotype was detected ten times or more. V is TRBV12-3 or TRBV12-4 and J is TRBJ1-1; no clear D. The CDR3 contains 13 residues. V lost 3 bases, J lost 3 bases, and 8 bases lay in between. The chain's CDR3 is CASSFIGDTEAFF. The CDR3 DNA reads as TGTGCCAGCAGTTTCATCGGGGACACTGAAGCTTTCTTT.

This clonotype has at least ten counts. The V call is TRBV7-2, the J call TRBJ1-2, with TRBD1 matching 7 bases. Germline trimming cut 5 bases from V and 3 bases from J; bases unmatched to any gene: 6. The CDR3 sequence is 14 residues long. Germline V gene lookup returns CDR1 SGHTA and CDR2 FQGNSA. The CDR3 loop reads CASSETGRDYGYTF. Here the CDR3 DNA reads TGTGCCAGCAGCGAGACAGGGAGAGACTATGGCTACACCTTC.

The table lists this clonotype with many counts. The V call is TRBV19, the J call TRBJ1-5; D may be TRBD1 (5 bases). Germline loops: CDR1 LNHDA, CDR2 SQIVND (reference sequence). This CDR3 has 15 amino acids. V gave up 0 bases and J gave up 5 bases, with 11 bases separating them. The CDR3 nucleotides read TGTGCCAGTAGTATAGATTATCGAGGGGATCAGCCCCAGCATTTT. This encodes CASSIDYRGDQPQHF. The entire variable domain, with the rest obtained from reference TRBV19 and TRBJ1-5, is as follows: DGGITQSPKYLFRKEGQNVTLSCEQNLNHDAMYWYRQDPGQGLRLIYYSQIVNDFQKGDIAEGYSVSREKKESFPLTVTSAQKNPTAFYLCASSIDYRGDQPQHFGDGTRLSIL.

This clonotype was seen at least ten times. The chain is built from TRBV7-6 and TRBJ2-6; D ambiguous. In germline, CDR1 is SGHVS, CDR2 FNYEAQ. With 4 bases removed from V and 0 bases from J, the gap between germline ends came to 7 bases. This CDR3 is 15 amino acids long. CDR3 in amino acids: CASSSTASGANVLTF. CDR3 in DNA: TGTGCCAGCAGCTCAACGGCCTCTGGGGCCAACGTCCTGACTTTC. The entire variable domain, with the rest obtained from reference TRBV7-6 and TRBJ2-6, is as follows: GAGVSQSPRYKVTKRGQDVALRCDPISGHVSLYWYRQALGQGPEFLTYFNYEAQQDKSGLPNDRFSAERPEGSISTLTIQRTEQRDSAMYRCASSSTASGANVLTFGAGSRLTVL.

The table lists this clonotype with a few counts. CDR3 nucleotides: TGTGCCAGCAGTACCGGGGAGGTCTACGAGCAGTACTTC. Translating gives CASSTGEVYEQYF. The rearrangement links TRBV6-2 or TRBV6-3 to TRBJ2-7; TRBD2 might be the D (6 bases). This CDR3 comprises 13 residues. The germline V gene encodes CDR1 MNHEY and CDR2 SVGEGT. Trimming shortened V by 5 bases and J by 3 bases, and 11 bases separated the two germline ends.

This clonotype was picked up a small number of times. The gene calls are TRBV27 and TRBJ2-7; possible D gene TRBD2, 5 bases. The V end was cut by 8 bases, the J end by 3 bases, with 11 bases between. The CDR3 runs 12 residues. Per germline, CDR1 MNHEY and CDR2 SMNVEV (reference sequence). CDR3 DNA: TGTGCCAGCGGCTATGCGGGCTACGAGCAGTACTTC. Translated, it gives CASGYAGYEQYF.

The rearrangement links TRBV6-2 or TRBV6-3 to TRBJ2-1, with a weak D call TRBD1 (5 bases). Germline V gene lookup returns CDR1 MNHEY and CDR2 SVGEGT. The V and J ends lost 0 bases and 5 bases respectively, with 11 bases between them. The CDR3 is 15 residues long. The DNA of the CDR3 is TGTGCCAGCAGTTACTCGTGGCAGGGTAACAATGAGCAGTTCTTC. As protein: CASSYSWQGNNEQFF.

The V and J genes are TRBV14 and TRBJ1-3; maybe TRBD1 (6 bases). The V end lost 5 bases, the J end lost 0 bases, and 14 bases lay between the germline ends. Germline V lookup: CDR1 SGHDN, CDR2 FVKESK. CDR3 size: 16 residues. CDR3 sequence: CASSLRGGSSGNTIYF. The CDR3 DNA is TGTGCCAGCAGCTTAAGAGGGGGAAGCTCTGGAAACACCATATATTTT.

This clonotype was found many times. The chain combines TRBV7-9 with TRBJ2-1; D is unresolved. V lost 1 base, J lost 1 base, and 14 bases lay in between. From germline, CDR1 is SEHNR and CDR2 FQNEAQ (reference sequence). The CDR3 sequence is 17 residues long. CDR3 in DNA: TGTGCCAGCAGCTTAGGGGGTCCAGCCTATTCCTACAATGAGCAGTTCTTC. Protein sequence: CASSLGGPAYSYNEQFF.

The chain recombines TRBV5-6 with TRBJ2-1; 8 bases match TRBD1. This CDR3 has 18 amino acids. The ends lost 0 bases at V and 1 base at J; junction bases unmatched: 9. CDR1 is SGHDT, CDR2 YYEEEE, per germline. For the CDR3, the DNA is TGTGCCAGCAGCTTGGCGGCAGGGGGCGTAAGGTCCTACAATGAGCAGTTCTTC. This codes for CASSLAAGGVRSYNEQFF.

The V call is TRBV25-1, the J call TRBJ2-1; the D is unclear. The V gene lost 7 bases and the J gene lost 9 bases, with 19 bases spanning the gap. CDR3 length equals 14 residues. From germline, CDR1 is MGHDK and CDR2 SYGVNS. The CDR3 here is CASTRRPPWGEQFF. The CDR3 coding sequence is TGTGCCAGCACCCGAAGGCCCCCCTGGGGTGAGCAGTTCTTC. The entire variable domain, with the rest obtained from reference TRBV25-1 and TRBJ2-1, is as follows: EADIYQTPRYLVIGTGKKITLECSQTMGHDKMYWYQQDPGMELHLIHYSYGVNSTEKGDLSSESTVSRIRTEHFPLTLESARPSHTSQYLCASTRRPPWGEQFFGPGTRLTVL.

Turning to this clonotype: Just one base apart from a much larger clone, this may be a read error. J is TRBJ2-3 and V is TRBV5-6, with D hard to call. V was cut by 4 bases and J by 4 bases, with 16 bases left in between. This CDR3 is 15 amino acids long. Per the germline V gene, CDR1 is SGHDT and CDR2 is YYEEEE. The CDR3 DNA sequence: TGTGCCAGCAGCATGTCACCCCTAGGAGCAGATACGCAGTATTTT. Amino acids: CASSMSPLGADTQYF.

The V and J genes are TRBV11-2 and TRBJ2-1, with D perhaps assigned TRBD1 or TRBD2 (5 bases each). The V end lost 1 base, the J end lost 9 bases, and 13 bases lay between the germline ends. This CDR3 contains 14 residues. Germline CDR1 reads SGHAT; CDR2 reads FQNNGV. DNA for the CDR3: TGTGCCAGCAGCTTAGGGGCCCGGGGCCTTGAGCAGTTCTTC. Residues: CASSLGARGLEQFF.

This clonotype was counted between two and nine times. The J gene is TRBJ2-1, the V gene TRBV9; a weak D match, TRBD2 (5 bases). The V gene lost 3 bases and the J gene lost 6 bases, with 25 bases spanning the gap. Germline CDR1 reads SGDLS; CDR2 reads YYNGEE. The CDR3 totals 18 residues. DNA of the CDR3: TGTGCCAGCAGCGCCTCACTCGTCGGGGAGCTAAGGAGCAATGAGCAGTTCTTC. Translated: CASSASLVGELRSNEQFF.

This clonotype was observed at least ten times. The rearrangement links TRBV28 to TRBJ1-1; D uncertain. Trimming took off 6 bases at V and 2 bases at J, with 10 bases between the two ends. Germline V CDR1 and CDR2: MDHEN, SYDVKM. The CDR3 is 13 residues long. The DNA of the CDR3 is TGTGCCAGCAGCCTAGTGAGTAACACTGAAGCTTTCTTT. This codes for CASSLVSNTEAFF.

With regard to this clonotype: The junction shows a germline mismatch at one end, possibly a read error. The chain has TRBV5-6 and TRBJ2-1; D call uncertain. Germline V gives CDR1 SGHDT, CDR2 YYEEEE. The CDR3 has 12 amino acids. DNA of the CDR3: TGTGCCAGCAGCGTAGCCTACGATGAGCAGTTCTTC. Translating it yields CASSVAYDEQFF.

This clonotype was picked up many times. This rearrangement joins TRBV7-2 to TRBJ2-5; the D call may be TRBD1 or TRBD2 (5 bases each). The V and J ends lost 5 bases and 1 base respectively, with 14 bases between them. Germline V CDR1 and CDR2: SGHTA, FQGNSA. The CDR3 has 15 residues. CDR3 loop: CASSPGHQLQETQYF. The CDR3 DNA follows: TGTGCCAGCAGCCCGGGGCACCAGCTCCAAGAGACCCAGTACTTC.

This clonotype was seen more than once but under ten times. The genes are TRBV2 and TRBJ2-1; D unclear. Per germline, CDR1 SNHLY and CDR2 FYNNEI. V shed 1 base and J shed 1 base, with 11 bases lying between them. This CDR3 region has 16 residues. DNA of the CDR3: TGTGCCAGCAGTGAAGGGTGGAAGCCTTCCTACAATGAGCAGTTCTTC. Translation gives CASSEGWKPSYNEQFF.